The 26 T cell receptor beta chains presented below share a single source sample, sequenced in a study of cytotoxic CD8 clonotypes in ibrutinib-treated CLL. Using immunoSEQ multiplex PCR, the repertoire was profiled, and TCRdb retains in-frame clones only, with some absent. The sample lists 200,000 or so clones, 70% occurring once. Sequenced here: PBMCs, sampled after 12 months of ibrutinib treatment. The origin of the receptors is a human donor with chronic lymphocytic leukemia.

The chain joins TRBV13 to TRBJ2-1; D may be TRBD2 (5 bases). Trimming took off 2 bases at V and 0 bases at J, with 8 bases between the two ends. CDR1 PRHDT and CDR2 FYEKMQ come from the germline V gene (reference sequence). The CDR3 contains 15 residues. In DNA form, the CDR3 reads TGTGCCAGCAGCTTATTTGGGAGCTCCTACAATGAGCAGTTCTTC. It specifies CASSLFGSSYNEQFF.

In its sample, this clone was seen a few times. The rearrangement links TRBV4-3 to TRBJ2-2, with 7 nucleotides matching TRBD1. Germline trimming cut 4 bases from V and 7 bases from J; bases unmatched to any gene: 12. This CDR3 contains 16 residues. Looked up from germline, CDR1 is LGHNA and CDR2 is YSLEER. The CDR3 here is CASSPRRQGVNGELFF. CDR3 nucleotide sequence: TGCGCCAGCAGCCCGCGGAGGCAGGGGGTCAACGGGGAGCTGTTTTTT.

The chain carries TRBV20-1 and TRBJ2-7, with D unresolved. CDR3 length: 10 amino acids. Germline loops: CDR1 DFQATT, CDR2 SNEGSKA (reference sequence). Trimming took off 6 bases at V and 3 bases at J, with 6 bases between the two ends. The CDR3 DNA is TGCAGTGCGGATGACTACGAGCAGTACTTC. Its protein product is CSADDYEQYF.

The gene calls are TRBV7-9 and TRBJ1-2, with TRBD1 identical over 8 bases. CDR3 size: 13 residues. The trim removed 9 bases at V and 6 bases at J, leaving 9 bases unmatched. CDR1 SEHNR and CDR2 FQNEAQ come from the germline V gene (reference sequence). CDR3 in amino acids: CASSGTGKNGYTF. DNA for the CDR3: TGTGCCAGTAGCGGGACAGGAAAAAATGGCTACACCTTC.

The rearrangement joins TRBV11-2 to TRBJ1-1; D gene ambiguous. Trimming removed 1 base from V and 4 bases from J, with 1 base in between. The CDR3 length is 11 residues. From germline, CDR1 is SGHAT and CDR2 FQNNGV. The CDR3 DNA follows: TGTGCCAGCAGCTTAGTCACTGAAGCTTTCTTT. Translated: CASSLVTEAFF. Using reference TRBV11-2 and TRBJ1-1 for the parts outside the CDR3, the full variable domain is EAGVAQSPRYKIIEKRQSVAFWCNPISGHATLYWYQQILGQGPKLLIQFQNNGVVDDSQLPKDRFSAERLKGVDSTLKIQPAKLEDSAVYLCASSLVTEAFFGQGTRLTVV.

The rearrangement joins TRBV11-3 to TRBJ1-1; D not resolved. V was trimmed by 1 base and J by 0 bases, leaving 3 bases between them. The CDR3 is 13 residues long. Germline CDR1 and CDR2: SGHNT and YENEEA. The CDR3 DNA is TGTGCCAGCAGCTTAGCAGTGAACACTGAAGCTTTCTTT. Translating it yields CASSLAVNTEAFF.

V gene TRBV5-8 combines with J gene TRBJ1-5; D gene ambiguous. The V end lost 0 bases, the J end lost 7 bases, and 14 bases lay between the germline ends. The CDR3 is 15 amino acids. Germline CDR1 and CDR2: SGHTS and YDEGEE. The CDR3 nucleotides read TGTGCCAGCAGCTTGGGGCGGGCCAGAGGGCAGCCCCAGCATTTT. This encodes CASSLGRARGQPQHF.

This clone was seen a handful of times. Other nucleotide sequences from this sample produce the same CDR3. The gene calls are TRBV15 and TRBJ2-7; 7 nucleotides align to TRBD2. This CDR3 has 14 amino acids. The V segment lost 1 base and the J segment 0 bases; nucleotides outside the gene matches: 0. Germline CDR1 is LNHNV and CDR2 is YYDKDF (reference sequence). This chain's CDR3 is CATSRGGSSYEQYF. CDR3 DNA: TGTGCCACCAGCAGAGGCGGGAGCTCCTACGAGCAGTACTTC.

The genes are TRBV18 and TRBJ1-3; unclear D gene. The V end lost 8 bases, the J end lost 2 bases, and 10 bases lay between the germline ends. Germline CDR1 KGHSH, CDR2 LQKENI. CDR3 length: 13 residues. CDR3 amino acids: CASVTAAGNTIYF. The CDR3 DNA reads TGTGCCAGCGTAACAGCGGCTGGAAACACCATATATTTT.

This clone occurred a few times. J is TRBJ2-7 and V is TRBV18; D is uncertain. This CDR3 comprises 14 residues. V dropped 0 bases and J dropped 2 bases, with 8 bases sitting between them. Germline assignment: CDR1 KGHSH and CDR2 LQKENI. CDR3 amino acids: CASSPPGYTYEQYF. The CDR3 DNA reads TGTGCCAGCTCACCACCAGGGTACACCTACGAGCAGTACTTC.

The rearrangement uses TRBV6-5 and TRBJ2-3; D remains ambiguous. The germline gives CDR1 MNHEY, CDR2 SVGAGI. The CDR3 contains 13 residues. Trimming took 6 bases from V and 5 from J, leaving 12 bases between them. CDR3 region: CASRTFSGDTQYF. Here the CDR3 DNA reads TGTGCCAGCAGGACGTTTTCCGGAGATACGCAGTATTTT.

This chain connects TRBV9 to TRBJ1-2; 10 nucleotides agree with TRBD1. This CDR3 has 16 amino acids. With 5 bases clipped from V and 4 bases from J, the junction kept 11 bases outside the gene matches. In germline, CDR1 is SGDLS, CDR2 YYNGEE. DNA for the CDR3: TGTGCCAGCAGAACCGGGACAGGGGCCGGTAGCTATGGCTACACCTTC. It is translated as CASRTGTGAGSYGYTF.

The rearrangement links TRBV11-2 to TRBJ2-7; D is ambiguous. The CDR3 has 12 amino acids. Germline V lookup: CDR1 SGHAT, CDR2 FQNNGV. Trimming removed 2 bases from V and 6 bases from J, with 8 bases in between. The CDR3 loop is CASSLREREQYF. The CDR3 coding sequence is TGTGCCAGCAGCTTAAGGGAACGCGAGCAGTACTTC.

J is TRBJ2-2 and V is TRBV2, with D uncertain. V lost 5 bases, J lost 4 bases, and 2 bases lay in between. CDR1 is SNHLY and CDR2 is FYNNEI in the germline V gene. The CDR3 covers 11 residues. Here the CDR3 reads CASSLTGELFF. The CDR3 bases are TGTGCCAGCAGTCTCACCGGGGAGCTGTTTTTT.

V usage is TRBV28 and J usage is TRBJ2-5; D perhaps matches TRBD2 (6 bases). Between the trimmed V and J ends, which lost 8 bases and 2 bases, there was a span of 18 bases. This CDR3 has 15 amino acids. Germline-derived CDR1 and CDR2 are MDHEN and SYDVKM. The CDR3 loop is CASSSETRGQETQYF. The CDR3 DNA is TGTGCCAGCTCCTCCGAGACTAGGGGTCAAGAGACCCAGTACTTC.

In the case of this clone: The junction shows a germline mismatch at one end, possibly a read error. The chain combines TRBV7-9 with TRBJ1-2; D is ambiguous. CDR3 length: 15 amino acids. From germline, CDR1 is SEHNR and CDR2 FQNEAQ (reference sequence). As DNA, the CDR3 is TGTGCCAGCAGCTTAACGATGTGGCCCGAATATGGCTGCACCTTC. Amino acid sequence: CASSLTMWPEYGCTF.

The V gene is TRBV6-5, the J gene TRBJ2-2; TRBD1 agrees at 7 bases. Germline CDR1 MNHEY, CDR2 SVGAGI. This CDR3 is built from 16 residues. The ends lost 0 bases at V and 6 bases at J; junction bases unmatched: 7. The CDR3 DNA sequence: TGTGCCAGCAGTTACTCAAGGGGGCTAAATTCCGGGGAGCTGTTTTTT. Amino acids: CASSYSRGLNSGELFF.

This clone was seen a single time. The chain joins TRBV9 to TRBJ2-3; TRBD2 matches at 7 bases. Germline V gene data show CDR1 as SGDLS and CDR2 as YYNGEE. The CDR3 has 13 residues. V dropped 2 bases and J dropped 6; count of bases not matched to a gene: 3. CDR3 nucleotide sequence: TGTGCCAGCAGCGTGGGAGGGCCGGATACGCAGTATTTT. Its translation: CASSVGGPDTQYF.

The chain couples TRBV2 to TRBJ1-2, with no clear D. The CDR3 extends over 13 amino acids. Per germline, CDR1 SNHLY and CDR2 FYNNEI. The V gene lost 4 bases and the J gene lost 0 bases, with 6 bases spanning the gap. Written as DNA, the CDR3 is TGTGCCAGCAGTGGAACTGCTAACTATGGCTACACCTTC. Protein product: CASSGTANYGYTF.

This chain connects TRBV2 to TRBJ1-4, with D maybe TRBD1 (6 bases). From germline, CDR1 is SNHLY and CDR2 FYNNEI. The V gene lost 4 bases and the J gene lost 3 bases, with 15 bases spanning the gap. The CDR3 is made up of 16 amino acids. DNA of the CDR3: TGTGCCAGCAGTGGTCAGGGGAGGCGGGCTAATGAAAAACTGTTTTTT. Residues: CASSGQGRRANEKLFF.

The gene calls are TRBV7-3 and TRBJ2-5; D is undetermined. The J call is doubtful: the DNA matches TRBJ2-7 better. The CDR3 is 14 residues long. CDR1 and CDR2 (germline): SGHTA, FQGTGA. The CDR3 DNA follows: TGTGCCAGCAGCTTAAAGTCAGGTCGGACCGAGCAGTACTTC. Amino acid sequence: CASSLKSGRTEQYF.

The J gene is TRBJ2-1, the V gene TRBV7-3, with 13 bases that match TRBD2. After removal of 2 bases from V and 6 bases from J, the junction contained 7 bases not matched to a gene. The CDR3 is 17 amino acids. Germline V gene data show CDR1 as SGHTA and CDR2 as FQGTGA. CDR3 bases: TGTGCCAGCAGCTTACCCCTCGGACTAGCGGGAGCCAATGAGCAGTTCTTC. Protein sequence: CASSLPLGLAGANEQFF.

The chain is built from TRBV5-4 and TRBJ2-6; the D gene is possibly TRBD1 (6 bases). The CDR3 totals 16 residues. V was cut by 5 bases and J by 0 bases, with 12 bases left in between. CDR1 and CDR2 (germline): SGHNT, YYREEE (reference sequence). CDR3 sequence reads: CASRLLGGSGANVLTF. The CDR3 DNA sequence: TGTGCCAGCAGACTCTTAGGGGGCTCTGGGGCCAACGTCCTGACTTTC.

The chain carries TRBV15 and TRBJ2-1; 11 positions match TRBD2. Germline CDR1 is LNHNV and CDR2 is YYDKDF (reference sequence). V lost 3 bases and J lost 4; bases outside the gene matches: 5. This CDR3 region has 16 residues. The CDR3: CATSRDASGGYNEQFF. CDR3 DNA: TGTGCCACCAGCAGGGACGCTAGCGGGGGGTACAATGAGCAGTTCTTC.

The rearrangement joins TRBV7-2 to TRBJ2-7; 7 nucleotides agree with TRBD1. Germline trimming cut 5 bases from V and 0 bases from J; bases unmatched to any gene: 4. The germline CDR1 and CDR2 sequences are SGHTA and FQGNSA. The CDR3 is 14 amino acids. The CDR3 nucleotides read TGTGCCAGCAGCCCTCGACAGGGCTCCTACGAGCAGTACTTC. This encodes CASSPRQGSYEQYF.

This chain links TRBV9 with TRBJ2-2; D call uncertain. This CDR3 is built from 12 residues. The germline V gene encodes CDR1 SGDLS and CDR2 YYNGEE. V dropped 3 bases and J dropped 6 bases, with 6 bases sitting between them. CDR3 sequence reads: CASSAIPGELFF. CDR3 nucleotide sequence: TGTGCCAGCAGCGCCATTCCCGGGGAGCTGTTTTTT.